This TCR beta chain appears in the sequencing data of a study of blood T cells in healthy people across ages. Findings of the study overall: Older age went with lower TCR beta diversity per million T cells, in a roughly linear way.

A J-beta primer mix and a sample-barcoded 5' primer were used in a second PCR of about 7 to 11 cycles. Using its own MiXCR run on the 5' RACE reads, TCRdb lists one record per CDR3 protein. The data show around 750,000 distinct CDR3 sequences, less than 70% seen once. To note about this clonotype: Its specificity is not known.

V trimming: 6 bases; J trimming: 2 bases; junction bases outside the gene matches: 10. Germline-derived CDR1 and CDR2 are SNHLY and FYNNEI. This CDR3 spans 17 amino acids. Every donor gave 9 to 10 milliliters of peripheral blood. This TCR came from an elderly man in good health. Sample: blood. The chain joins TRBV2 to TRBJ2-5; 12 positions match TRBD2. In nucleotides, the CDR3 is TGTGCCAGCAGCACAACCTGGACTAGCGGGATACAAGAGACCCAGTACTTC. Amino acids: CASSTTWTSGIQETQYF.